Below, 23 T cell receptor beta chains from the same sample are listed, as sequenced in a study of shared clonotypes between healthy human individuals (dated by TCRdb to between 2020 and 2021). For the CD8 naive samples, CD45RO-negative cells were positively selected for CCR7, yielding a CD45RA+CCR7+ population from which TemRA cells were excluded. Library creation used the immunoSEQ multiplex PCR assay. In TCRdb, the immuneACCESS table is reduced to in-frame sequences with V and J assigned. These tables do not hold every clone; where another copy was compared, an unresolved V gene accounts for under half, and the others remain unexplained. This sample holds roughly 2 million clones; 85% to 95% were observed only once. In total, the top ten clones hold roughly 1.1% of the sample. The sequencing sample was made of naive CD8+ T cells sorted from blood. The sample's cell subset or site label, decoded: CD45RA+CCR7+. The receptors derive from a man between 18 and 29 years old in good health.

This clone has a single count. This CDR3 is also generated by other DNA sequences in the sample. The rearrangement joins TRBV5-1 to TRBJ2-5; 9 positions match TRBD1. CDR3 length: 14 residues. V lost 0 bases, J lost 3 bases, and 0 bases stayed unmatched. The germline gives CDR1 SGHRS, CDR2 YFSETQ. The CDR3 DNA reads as TGCGCCAGCAGCTTGGGGACAGGGGAAGAGACCCAGTACTTC. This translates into CASSLGTGEETQYF.

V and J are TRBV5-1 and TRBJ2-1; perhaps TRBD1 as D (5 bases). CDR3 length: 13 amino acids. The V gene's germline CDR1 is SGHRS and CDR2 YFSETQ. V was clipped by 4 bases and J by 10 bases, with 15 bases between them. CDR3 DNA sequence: TGCGCCAGCAGCATCGGACAAATCCGCGAGCAGTTCTTC. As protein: CASSIGQIREQFF.

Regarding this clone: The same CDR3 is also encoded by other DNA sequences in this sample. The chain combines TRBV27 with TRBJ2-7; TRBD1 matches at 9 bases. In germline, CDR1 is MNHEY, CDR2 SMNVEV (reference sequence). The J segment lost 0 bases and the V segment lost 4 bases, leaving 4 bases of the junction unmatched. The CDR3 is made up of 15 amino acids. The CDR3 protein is CASSYRGPSSYEQYF. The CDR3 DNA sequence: TGTGCCAGCAGTTACAGGGGGCCGAGCTCCTACGAGCAGTACTTC.

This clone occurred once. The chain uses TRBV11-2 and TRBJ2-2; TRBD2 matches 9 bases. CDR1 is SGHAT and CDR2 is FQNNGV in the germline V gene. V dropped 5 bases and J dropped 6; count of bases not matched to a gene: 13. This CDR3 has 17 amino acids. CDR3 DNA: TGTGCCAGCAGCCCCTGGGCGGGAGGGCCAATCCCCGGGGAGCTGTTTTTT. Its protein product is CASSPWAGGPIPGELFF.

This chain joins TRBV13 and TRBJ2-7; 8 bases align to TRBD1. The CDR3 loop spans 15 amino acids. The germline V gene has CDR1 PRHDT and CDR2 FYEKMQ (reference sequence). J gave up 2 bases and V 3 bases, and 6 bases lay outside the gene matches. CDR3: CASSFTGGSTYEQYF. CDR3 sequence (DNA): TGTGCCAGCAGCTTCACAGGGGGTTCTACCTACGAGCAGTACTTC.

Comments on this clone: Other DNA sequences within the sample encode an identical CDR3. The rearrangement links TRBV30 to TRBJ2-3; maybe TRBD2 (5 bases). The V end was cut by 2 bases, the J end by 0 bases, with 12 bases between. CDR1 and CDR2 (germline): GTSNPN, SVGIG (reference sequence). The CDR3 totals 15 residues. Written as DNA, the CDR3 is TGTGCCTGGAGTTCCGGAGGTGCTAGCACAGATACGCAGTATTTT. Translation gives CAWSSGGASTDTQYF.

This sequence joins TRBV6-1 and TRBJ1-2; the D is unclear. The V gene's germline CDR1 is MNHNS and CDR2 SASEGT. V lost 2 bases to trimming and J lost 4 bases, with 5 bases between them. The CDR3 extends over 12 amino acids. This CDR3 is CASSEWGYGYTF. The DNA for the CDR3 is TGTGCCAGCAGTGAATGGGGCTATGGCTACACCTTC.

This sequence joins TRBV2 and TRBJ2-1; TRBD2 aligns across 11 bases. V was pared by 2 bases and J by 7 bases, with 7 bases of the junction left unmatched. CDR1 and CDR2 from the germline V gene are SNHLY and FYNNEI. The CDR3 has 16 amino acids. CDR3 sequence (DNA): TGTGCCAGCAGTGAATTTGGTAGCGGGGGGGGTAATGAGCAGTTCTTC. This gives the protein CASSEFGSGGGNEQFF.

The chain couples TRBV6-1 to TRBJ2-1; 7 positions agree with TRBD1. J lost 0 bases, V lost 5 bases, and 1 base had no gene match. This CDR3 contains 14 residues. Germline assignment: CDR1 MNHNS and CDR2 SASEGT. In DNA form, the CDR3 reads TGTGCCAGCAGTAGACAGGGCTCCTACAATGAGCAGTTCTTC. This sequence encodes CASSRQGSYNEQFF.

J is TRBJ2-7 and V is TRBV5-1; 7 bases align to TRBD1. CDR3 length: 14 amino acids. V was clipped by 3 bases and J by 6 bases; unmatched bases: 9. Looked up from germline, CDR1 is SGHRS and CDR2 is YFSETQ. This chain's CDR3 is CASSSTDRDGEQYF. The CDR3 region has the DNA TGCGCCAGCAGCTCAACAGACAGGGACGGCGAGCAGTACTTC.

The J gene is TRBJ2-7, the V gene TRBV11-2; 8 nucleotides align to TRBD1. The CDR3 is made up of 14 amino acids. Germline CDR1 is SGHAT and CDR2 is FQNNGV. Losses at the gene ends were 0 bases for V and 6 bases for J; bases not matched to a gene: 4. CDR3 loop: CASSLETGVREQYF. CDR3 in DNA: TGTGCCAGCAGCTTAGAGACAGGGGTACGCGAGCAGTACTTC.

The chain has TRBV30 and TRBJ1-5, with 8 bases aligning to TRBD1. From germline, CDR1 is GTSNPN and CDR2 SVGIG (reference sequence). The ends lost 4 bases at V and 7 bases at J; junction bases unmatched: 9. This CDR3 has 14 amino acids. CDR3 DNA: TGTGCCTGGAAAGGACAGGGAGTTTGGCAGCCCCAGCATTTT. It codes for CAWKGQGVWQPQHF.

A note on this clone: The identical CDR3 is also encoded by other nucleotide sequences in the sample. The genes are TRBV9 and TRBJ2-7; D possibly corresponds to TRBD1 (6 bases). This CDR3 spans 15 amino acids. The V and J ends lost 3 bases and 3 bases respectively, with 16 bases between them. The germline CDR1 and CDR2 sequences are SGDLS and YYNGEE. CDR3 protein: CASSAPAQGDYEQYF. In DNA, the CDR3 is TGTGCCAGCAGCGCCCCCGCACAGGGAGACTACGAGCAGTACTTC.

The CDR3 here is CASSPWDRGLYEQYF. The CDR3 coding sequence is TGCGCCAGCAGCCCCTGGGACAGGGGGCTCTACGAGCAGTACTTC. The chain recombines TRBV5-1 with TRBJ2-7, with 12 bases fitting TRBD1. There are 15 residues in the CDR3. The germline V gene has CDR1 SGHRS and CDR2 YFSETQ. The trim removed 4 bases at V and 3 bases at J, leaving 5 bases unmatched.

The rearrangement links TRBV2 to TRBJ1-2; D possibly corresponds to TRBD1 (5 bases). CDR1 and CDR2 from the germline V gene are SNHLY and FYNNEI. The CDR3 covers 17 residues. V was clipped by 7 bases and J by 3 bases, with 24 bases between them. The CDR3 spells CASTHLEGPEADYGYTF. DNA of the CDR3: TGTGCCAGCACCCATCTGGAGGGGCCAGAGGCGGACTATGGCTACACCTTC. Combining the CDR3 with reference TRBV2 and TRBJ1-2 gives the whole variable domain EPEVTQTPSHQVTQMGQEVILRCVPISNHLYFYWYRQILGQKVEFLVSFYNNEISEKSEIFDDQFSVERPDGSNFTLKIRSTKLEDSAMYFCASTHLEGPEADYGYTFGSGTRLTVV.

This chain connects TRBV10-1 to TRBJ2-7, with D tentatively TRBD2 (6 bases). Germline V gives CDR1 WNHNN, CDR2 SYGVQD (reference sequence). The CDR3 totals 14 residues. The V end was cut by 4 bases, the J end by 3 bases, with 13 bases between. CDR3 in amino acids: CASSVGGIGYEQYF. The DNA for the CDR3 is TGCGCCAGCAGTGTCGGAGGGATCGGCTACGAGCAGTACTTC.

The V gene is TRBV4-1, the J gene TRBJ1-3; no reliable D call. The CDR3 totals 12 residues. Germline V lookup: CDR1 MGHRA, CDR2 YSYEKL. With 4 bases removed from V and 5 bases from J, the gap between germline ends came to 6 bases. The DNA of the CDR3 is TGCGCCAGCAGCCCCGACCGAAACACCATATATTTT. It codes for CASSPDRNTIYF.

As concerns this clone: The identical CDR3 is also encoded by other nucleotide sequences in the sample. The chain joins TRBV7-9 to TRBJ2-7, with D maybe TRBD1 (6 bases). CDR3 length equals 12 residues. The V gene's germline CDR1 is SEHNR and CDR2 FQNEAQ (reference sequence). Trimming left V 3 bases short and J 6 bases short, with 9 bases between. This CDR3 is CASSLDSLEQYF. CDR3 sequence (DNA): TGTGCCAGCAGCTTGGACAGCCTCGAGCAGTACTTC.

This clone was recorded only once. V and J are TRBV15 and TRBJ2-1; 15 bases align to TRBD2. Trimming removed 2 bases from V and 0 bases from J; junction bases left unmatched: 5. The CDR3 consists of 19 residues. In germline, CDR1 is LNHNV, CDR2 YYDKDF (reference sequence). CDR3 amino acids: CATSRPGLAGGSSYNEQFF. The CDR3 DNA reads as TGTGCCACCAGCAGACCGGGACTAGCGGGGGGAAGCTCCTACAATGAGCAGTTCTTC.

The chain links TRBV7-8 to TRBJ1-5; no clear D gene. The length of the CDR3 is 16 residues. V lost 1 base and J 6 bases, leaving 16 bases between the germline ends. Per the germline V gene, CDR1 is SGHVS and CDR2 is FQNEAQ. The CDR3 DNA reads TGTGCCAGCAGCTTAGGATCGGGCACGGGTCGTCAGCCCCAGCATTTT. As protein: CASSLGSGTGRQPQHF.

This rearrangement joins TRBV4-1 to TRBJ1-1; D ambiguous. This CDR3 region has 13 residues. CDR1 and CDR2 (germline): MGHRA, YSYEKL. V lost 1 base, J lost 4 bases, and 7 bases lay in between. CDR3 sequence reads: CASSQGTVTEAFF. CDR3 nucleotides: TGCGCCAGCAGCCAAGGAACAGTCACTGAAGCTTTCTTT.

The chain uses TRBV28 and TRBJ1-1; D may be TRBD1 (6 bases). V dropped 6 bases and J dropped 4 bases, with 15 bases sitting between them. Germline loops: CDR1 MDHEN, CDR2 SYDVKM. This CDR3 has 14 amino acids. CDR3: CASRVTGMGTEAFF. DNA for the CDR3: TGTGCCAGCAGGGTCACAGGGATGGGCACTGAAGCTTTCTTT.

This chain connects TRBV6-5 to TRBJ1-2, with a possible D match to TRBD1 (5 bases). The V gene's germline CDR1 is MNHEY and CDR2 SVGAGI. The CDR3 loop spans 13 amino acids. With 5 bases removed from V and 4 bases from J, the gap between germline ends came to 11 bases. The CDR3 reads CASSRLDSYGYTF. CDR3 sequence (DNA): TGTGCCAGCAGTCGCCTAGACAGCTATGGCTACACCTTC.